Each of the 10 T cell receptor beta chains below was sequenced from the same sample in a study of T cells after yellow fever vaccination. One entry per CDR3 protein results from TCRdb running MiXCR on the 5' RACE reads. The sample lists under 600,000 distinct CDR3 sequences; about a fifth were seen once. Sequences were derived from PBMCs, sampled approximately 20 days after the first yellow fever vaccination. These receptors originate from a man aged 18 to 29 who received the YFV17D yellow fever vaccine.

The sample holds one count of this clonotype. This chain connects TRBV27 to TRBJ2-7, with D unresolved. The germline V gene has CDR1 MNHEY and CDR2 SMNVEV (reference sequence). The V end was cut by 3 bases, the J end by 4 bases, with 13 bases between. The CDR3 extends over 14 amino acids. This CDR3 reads CASSLRTAKYEQYF. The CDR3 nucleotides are TGTGCCAGCAGTTTGCGGACGGCGAAATACGAGCAGTACTTC.

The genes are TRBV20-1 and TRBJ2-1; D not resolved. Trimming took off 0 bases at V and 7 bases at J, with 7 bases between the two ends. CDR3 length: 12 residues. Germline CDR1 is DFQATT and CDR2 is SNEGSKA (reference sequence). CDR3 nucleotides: TGCAGTGCTAGAGATTGGGGAAATGAGCAGTTCTTC. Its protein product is CSARDWGNEQFF.

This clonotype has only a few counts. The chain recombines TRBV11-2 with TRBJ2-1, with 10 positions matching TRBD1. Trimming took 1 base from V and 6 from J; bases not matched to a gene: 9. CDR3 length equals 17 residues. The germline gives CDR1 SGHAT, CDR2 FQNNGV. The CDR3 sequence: CASSLGGPGQGINEQFF. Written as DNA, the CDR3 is TGTGCCAGCAGCTTAGGGGGCCCGGGACAGGGGATCAATGAGCAGTTCTTC.

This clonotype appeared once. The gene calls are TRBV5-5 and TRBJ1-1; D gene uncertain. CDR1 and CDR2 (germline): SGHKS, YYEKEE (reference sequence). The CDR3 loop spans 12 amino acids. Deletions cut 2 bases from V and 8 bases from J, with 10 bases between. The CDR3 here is CASSFPPDEAFF. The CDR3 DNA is TGTGCCAGCAGCTTTCCGCCGGACGAAGCTTTCTTT.

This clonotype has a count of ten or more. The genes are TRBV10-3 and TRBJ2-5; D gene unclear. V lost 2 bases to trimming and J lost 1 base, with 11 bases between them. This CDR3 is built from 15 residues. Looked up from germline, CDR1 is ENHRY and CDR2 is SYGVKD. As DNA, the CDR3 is TGTGCCATCAGTGAGGGTCAACCAAGCCAAGAGACCCAGTACTTC. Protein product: CAISEGQPSQETQYF.

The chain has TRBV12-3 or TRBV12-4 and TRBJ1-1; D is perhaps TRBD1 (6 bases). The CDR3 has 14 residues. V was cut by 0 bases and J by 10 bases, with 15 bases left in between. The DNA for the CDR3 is TGTGCCAGCAGTTTAGCGCGGGTTGGGGGGCCAGCTTTCTTT. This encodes CASSLARVGGPAFF.

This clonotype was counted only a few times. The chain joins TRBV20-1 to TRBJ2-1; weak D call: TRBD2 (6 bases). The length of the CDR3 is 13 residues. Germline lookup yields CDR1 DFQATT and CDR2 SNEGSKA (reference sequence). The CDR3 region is CRLGGSSYNEQFF. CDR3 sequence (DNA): TGCAGGTTAGGAGGGAGCTCCTACAATGAGCAGTTCTTC.

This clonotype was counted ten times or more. The CDR3 region is CASSQDRAASGNTIYF. The CDR3 coding sequence is TGCGCCAGCAGCCAAGATCGGGCAGCCTCTGGAAACACCATATATTTT. The J gene is TRBJ1-3, the V gene TRBV4-3; D not certain. Germline V gene lookup returns CDR1 LGHNA and CDR2 YSLEER. Trimming left V 0 bases short and J 0 bases short, with 9 bases between. The CDR3 is 16 amino acids.

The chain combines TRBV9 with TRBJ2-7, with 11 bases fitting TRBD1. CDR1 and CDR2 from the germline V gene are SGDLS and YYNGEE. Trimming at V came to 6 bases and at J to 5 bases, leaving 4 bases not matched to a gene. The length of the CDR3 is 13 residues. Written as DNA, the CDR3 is TGTGCCAGCACCAGGACAGGGGGCGACGAGCAGTACTTC. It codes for CASTRTGGDEQYF. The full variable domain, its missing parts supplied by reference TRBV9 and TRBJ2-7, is DSGVTQTPKHLITATGQRVTLRCSPRSGDLSVYWYQQSLDQGLQFLIQYYNGEERAKGNILERFSAQQFPDLHSELNLSSLELGDSALYFCASTRTGGDEQYFGPGTRLTVT.

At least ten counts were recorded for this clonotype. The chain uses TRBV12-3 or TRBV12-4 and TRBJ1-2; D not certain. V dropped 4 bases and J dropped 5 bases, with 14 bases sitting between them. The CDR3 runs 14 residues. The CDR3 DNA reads TGTGCCAGCAGTTCACAAAGCTCGGGATATGGCTACACCTTC. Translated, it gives CASSSQSSGYGYTF.